This T cell receptor (beta chain) was found in a study of T-cell memory formation after mild COVID-19. General study points: Whereas later expanders leaned CD4+, clones contracting day 15 to 85 showed a balanced CD4/CD8 makeup. The appearance of some responding clones in pre-infection memory suggested that cross-reactive memory joined.

About this clonotype: Its antigen is still unknown.

The CDR3 runs 13 residues. Trimming removed 5 bases from V and 1 base from J, with 9 bases in between. Germline-derived CDR1 and CDR2 are LGHNA and YNFKEQ. Constant-segment primers were used for 5'RACE, and the resulting TCR alpha and TCR beta cDNA libraries carried sample barcodes and UMIs. From the 5' RACE reads, TCRdb called clonotypes with MiXCR, one entry per CDR3 protein. This table has more than 350,000 distinct CDR3 sequences, approximately 21% appearing once. The genes are TRBV4-2 and TRBJ2-7, with D perhaps TRBD2 (6 bases). The sample comprised PBMCs or a T cell subset sorted from them (not recorded which). This receptor was identified in an adult woman who had mild COVID-19 (a few samples of this study predate the infection). Cell type and time point are not known. Written as DNA, the CDR3 is TGTGCCAGCAGCGGGGGGAGTTCCTACGAGCAGTACTTC. Residues: CASSGGSSYEQYF.